A selection of T cell receptor beta chains follows, all from one sample in a study of memory CD4+ T cells and cytomegalovirus serostatus. Clones were read by immunoSEQ multiplex PCR, and TCRdb kept only the in-frame ones, dropping some. The data show roughly 53,000 clones, with 70% to 80% seen just once and more than 1.5% held by the top ten. The sequencing sample was made of memory CD4+ T cells from blood. These receptors came from an adult in good health and CMV-seronegative. CDR3s include the opening cysteine and the closing phenylalanine or tryptophan. A D gene is named only where the DNA matches it firmly. Some rows mark clone size as missing; the rest say once, few, many or name a class of expanded clone.

size | D | J | V | DNA | CDR3
- | TRBD1 | TRBJ2-7 | TRBV7-6 | TGTGCCAGCAGATCCGGGACAGGCTCCTACGAGCAGTACTTC | CASRSGTGSYEQYF
few | - | TRBJ1-2 | TRBV9 | TGTGCCAGCAGCGTGGACAGTCGTGGAGTAGGCTACACCTTC | CASSVDSRGVGYTF
- | - | TRBJ2-2 | TRBV5-1 | TGCGCCAGCAGCTTCAGACAGGAGCCCGGGGAGCTGTTTTTT | CASSFRQEPGELFF
- | - | TRBJ2-3 | TRBV14 | TGTGCCAGCAGCCAAGATGGGGCGGGGAAACATACGCAGTATTTT | CASSQDGAGKHTQYF
- | - | TRBJ2-3 | TRBV7-6 | TGTGCCAGCAGCTTAGGAGCTGGGTATAGCACAGATACGCAGTATTTT | CASSLGAGYSTDTQYF
once | - | TRBJ1-2 | TRBV7-2 | TGTGCCAGCAGCTTGGGTCGCAGGTCGAACTATGGCTACACCTTC | CASSLGRRSNYGYTF
- | TRBD2 | TRBJ2-7 | TRBV5-4 | TGTGCCAGCAGCCGGGGGGTGAAGGGCTACGAGCAGTACTTC | CASSRGVKGYEQYF
- | - | TRBJ2-1 | TRBV16 | TGTGCCAGCAGCCGGGCCAGGGGCGCGGTGTCCTACAATGAGCAGTTCTTC | CASSRARGAVSYNEQFF
- | - | TRBJ1-2 | TRBV4-2 | TGTGCCAGCAGCCAAGTCGGGGGGGCGGACGGCTACACCTTC | CASSQVGGADGYTF
- | TRBD1 | TRBJ2-1 | TRBV7-2 | TGTGCCAGCAGCCCCGGGACAGGGGCCTACAATGAGCAGTTCTTC | CASSPGTGAYNEQFF
few | - | TRBJ2-1 | TRBV20-1 | TGCAGTGCCTCCTCCCGCAATGAGCAGTTCTTC | CSASSRNEQFF
- | - | TRBJ1-1 | TRBV5-1 | TGCGCCAGCAGCTGGAATGCAGGTATAGGGGATGAAGCTTTCTTT | CASSWNAGIGDEAFF
few | TRBD1 | TRBJ1-2 | TRBV19 | TGTGCCAGTACTCGACAGGGAGAGGCCCCCTATGGCTACACCTTC | CASTRQGEAPYGYTF
- | - | TRBJ1-2 | TRBV7-9 | TGTGCCAGCAGCTTAGCGGCAGGCTATAACTATGGCTACACCTTC | CASSLAAGYNYGYTF
- | TRBD2 | TRBJ2-3 | TRBV14 | TGTGCCAGCAGCGGATTACGGGCGGGAGGGACAGATACGCAGTATTTT | CASSGLRAGGTDTQYF
- | TRBD2 | TRBJ2-7 | TRBV4-1 | TGCGCCAGCAGCCAAGAGTTGACTAGCGCCCTCTACGAGCAGTACTTC | CASSQELTSALYEQYF
- | - | TRBJ2-2 | TRBV4-3 | TGCGCCAGCAGCCAAGGGGCCAGGGCCACCGGGGAGCTGTTTTTT | CASSQGARATGELFF
- | - | TRBJ1-5 | TRBV28 | TGTGCCAGCAGCGATACTTACGGGGTTGGGGCAAATCAGCCCCAGCATTTT | CASSDTYGVGANQPQHF
- | TRBD1 | TRBJ2-7 | TRBV11-2 | TGTGCCAGCAGATTTCAGGGGGCCCGCTTTGAAGAGCAGTACTTC | CASRFQGARFEEQYF
- | TRBD2 | TRBJ2-7 | TRBV6-5 | TGTGCCAGCAGGGGCCGTACTAGCGTGGGGAACGAGCAGTACTTC | CASRGRTSVGNEQYF
- | - | TRBJ2-3 | TRBV28 | TGTGCCAGCAGTTTTGGTAGCGGAAGCACAGATACGCAGTATTTT | CASSFGSGSTDTQYF
few | TRBD1 | TRBJ2-4 | TRBV18 | TGTGCCAGCTCACCAGACAGGGTCGGGAACATTCAGTACTTC | CASSPDRVGNIQYF
- | - | TRBJ1-4 | TRBV15 | TGTGCCACCAGCAGAGAGGGTGGAACTAATGAAAAACTGTTTTTT | CATSREGGTNEKLFF
- | - | TRBJ2-1 | TRBV7-9 | TGTGCCAGCAGCCGAAGGGAACAGCCCTACAATGAGCAGTTCTTC | CASSRREQPYNEQFF
- | - | TRBJ1-4 | TRBV27 | TGTGCCAGCCCCTGGTGCGTGGATAATGAAAAACTGTTTTTT | CASPWCVDNEKLFF
- | - | TRBJ1-3 | TRBV4-1 | TGCGCCAGCAGCCAAGAGGGCTCGGGGGCCATTCGGAACACCATATATTTT | CASSQEGSGAIRNTIYF
- | - | TRBJ2-4 | TRBV19 | TGTGCCAGTAGTACCTCACTGGCCGGGACACGAAACATTCAGTACTTC | CASSTSLAGTRNIQYF
- | TRBD1 | TRBJ1-6 | TRBV11-1 | TGTGCCAGCACCTACAGGGGGATCAATTCACCCCCCCACTTT | CASTYRGINSPPHF
- | - | TRBJ1-6 | TRBV5-4 | TGTGCCAGCAGCCCGGAGGGCCAGCGGGATTCACCCCTCCACTTT | CASSPEGQRDSPLHF
- | TRBD1 | TRBJ1-2 | TRBV7-8 | TGTGCCAGCAGCTTAGCAGGGACAGGGGATGGCTACACCTTC | CASSLAGTGDGYTF
- | TRBD1 | TRBJ2-7 | TRBV7-6 | TGTGCCAGCAGCTACGGGCTAGGGGACAGGGGGTACGAGCAGTACTTC | CASSYGLGDRGYEQYF
- | - | TRBJ1-3 | TRBV5-4 | TGTGCCAGCAGCCAATCCGGGGGGCTGGGAAACACCATATATTTT | CASSQSGGLGNTIYF
once | - | TRBJ1-2 | TRBV28 | TGTGCCAGCAGTTTATTTGGCAGAGGCTACACCTTC | CASSLFGRGYTF
- | - | TRBJ2-2 | TRBV5-1 | TGCGCCAGCAATCAAGCCGCCGGGGAGCTGTTTTTT | CASNQAAGELFF
- | - | TRBJ2-3 | TRBV4-1 | TGCGCCAGCAGCCAAGGGTTACGCACAGATACGCAGTATTTT | CASSQGLRTDTQYF
once | - | TRBJ2-5 | TRBV15 | TGTGCCACCAGCAGAGATACGAGGGAGACCCAGTACTTC | CATSRDTRETQYF
- | - | TRBJ2-1 | TRBV30 | TGTGCCCTCTCCGCGGGGAGGAGCTCCTACAATGAGCAGTTCTTC | CALSAGRSSYNEQFF
- | - | TRBJ2-7 | TRBV19 | TGTGCCAGTAGTACCCGACTCTCCTACGAGCAGTACTTC | CASSTRLSYEQYF
- | - | TRBJ2-7 | TRBV9 | TGTGCCAGCAGCGTAGGTCCGGGAGATCATTACGAGCAGTACTTC | CASSVGPGDHYEQYF
once | - | TRBJ1-6 | TRBV19 | TGTGCCAGTAACTCGGGTTCCTATAATTCACCCCTCCACTTT | CASNSGSYNSPLHF
- | - | TRBJ2-7 | TRBV21-1 | TGTGCCAGCAGCAGAAGGGACAGATCCTCCTACGAGCAGTACTTC | CASSRRDRSSYEQYF
- | - | TRBJ2-2 | TRBV4-1 | TGCGCCAGCAGGTATCCTATTAACACCGGGGAGCTGTTTTTT | CASRYPINTGELFF
- | TRBD1 | TRBJ1-1 | TRBV11-3 | TGTGCCAGCAGCATTTCAGGGGGTAACACTGAAGCTTTCTTT | CASSISGGNTEAFF
- | - | TRBJ1-1 | TRBV18 | TGTGCCAGCTCACCAGGGATGGGTGAAGCTTTCTTT | CASSPGMGEAFF
- | - | TRBJ2-7 | TRBV5-6 | TGTGCCAGCGGCCCCGCTGGACGTTCATCCGAGCAGTACTTC | CASGPAGRSSEQYF
- | - | TRBJ2-7 | TRBV5-6 | TGTGCCAGCAGCTTCATTGGACGCGGGTTTAACGAGCAGTACTTC | CASSFIGRGFNEQYF
few | TRBD2 | TRBJ2-7 | TRBV18 | TGTGCCAGCTCGCCTAACCTAGCGGGGCAGGAGCAGTACTTC | CASSPNLAGQEQYF
- | - | TRBJ1-1 | TRBV5-4 | TGTGCCAGCAGCCCAAGACAGGAATTGAACACTGAAGCTTTCTTT | CASSPRQELNTEAFF
- | - | TRBJ1-6 | TRBV6-4 | TGTGCCAGCAGTGAATTCTTTGGGGATTCACCCCTCCACTTT | CASSEFFGDSPLHF
- | - | TRBJ1-5 | TRBV6-8 | TGTGCCAGCCCCGAGGGGGGGCATCGGAAGCAATCAGCCCAGCATTTT | CASPEGGHRKQSAQHF
- | TRBD1 | TRBJ1-2 | TRBV28 | TGTGCCAGCGCAAGTCCGGGACAGGGGAAGAATGGCTACACCTTC | CASASPGQGKNGYTF
- | - | TRBJ2-1 | TRBV5-4 | TGTGCCAGCAGCTTGTTGGCAGGTCGGAATGAGCAGTTCTTC | CASSLLAGRNEQFF
- | TRBD1 | TRBJ1-2 | TRBV13 | TGTGCCAGCGGTTACCGGGACAGGGTTACCGGCGGCTACACCTTC | CASGYRDRVTGGYTF
- | TRBD1 | TRBJ1-5 | TRBV28 | TGTGCCATCGACAGGGGGGGTTTGGGCAATCAGCCCCAGCATTTT | CAIDRGGLGNQPQHF
- | TRBD1 | TRBJ1-1 | TRBV7-9 | TGTGCCAGCAGCCCGCGGGACAGGGGGAACACTGAAGCTTTCTTT | CASSPRDRGNTEAFF
- | - | TRBJ1-1 | TRBV14 | TGTGCCAGCAGCCTCCAAAATGGACGCACTGAAGCTTTCTTT | CASSLQNGRTEAFF
- | - | TRBJ2-1 | TRBV9 | TGTGCCAGCAGCGTAGAACTCTCTTCCTACAATGAGCAGTTCTTC | CASSVELSSYNEQFF